One and the same sample provided the 13 T cell receptor beta chains below, sequenced in a study of preoperative IRX-2 immunotherapy in early breast cancer. Measured with immunoSEQ multiplex PCR; TCRdb has only the in-frame clones, and not every one. The sample holds about 98,000 clones; 86% are singletons and the top ten take roughly 2%. Treatment given: preoperative locoregional IRX-2 cytokine immunotherapy. Sequenced here: tumor tissue, sampled after IRX-2 immunotherapy. These receptors all come from a human donor with breast cancer.

This clone has more than one count but fewer than ten. The chain is built from TRBV18 and TRBJ2-3, with 7 positions matching TRBD2. The V segment lost 4 bases and the J segment 6 bases; nucleotides outside the gene matches: 7. The CDR3 runs to 14 residues. Germline assignment: CDR1 KGHSH and CDR2 LQKENI. The CDR3 region has the DNA TGTGCCAGCTCACTAGAAAGCGGGACCGATACGCAGTATTTT. Encoded protein: CASSLESGTDTQYF.

V and J are TRBV19 and TRBJ1-2, with D unresolved. CDR3 length: 13 residues. The germline gives CDR1 LNHDA, CDR2 SQIVND (reference sequence). V lost 5 bases, J lost 7 bases, and 14 bases lay in between. The CDR3 DNA reads as TGTGCCAGTAGTCCCGAGGTGGTGGGTGGCTACACCTTC. This translates into CASSPEVVGGYTF.

The V and J genes are TRBV28 and TRBJ1-5; possibly TRBD1 for D (5 bases). Trimming shortened V by 3 bases and J by 6 bases, and 12 bases separated the two germline ends. The germline V gene encodes CDR1 MDHEN and CDR2 SYDVKM. The CDR3 runs to 14 residues. The DNA of the CDR3 is TGTGCCAGCAGTTTTGTGGGGCAATTTCAGCCCCAGCATTTT. Its protein product is CASSFVGQFQPQHF. The full variable domain, in which reference TRBV28 and TRBJ1-5 provide the parts outside the CDR3, is DVKVTQSSRYLVKRTGEKVFLECVQDMDHENMFWYRQDPGLGLRLIYFSYDVKMKEKGDIPEGYSVSREKKERFSLILESASTNQTSMYLCASSFVGQFQPQHFGDGTRLSIL.

The chain links TRBV5-1 to TRBJ1-1; possibly TRBD1 for D (6 bases). The CDR3 sequence is 15 residues long. CDR1 SGHRS and CDR2 YFSETQ come from the germline V gene. With 4 bases removed from V and 5 bases from J, the gap between germline ends came to 18 bases. CDR3 sequence: CASSNHRASGTEAFF. CDR3 DNA sequence: TGCGCCAGCAGCAACCACAGGGCTTCCGGAACTGAAGCTTTCTTT.

The chain joins TRBV10-3 to TRBJ2-1; 9 bases align to TRBD2. The CDR3 sequence is 15 residues long. From germline, CDR1 is ENHRY and CDR2 SYGVKD. V shed 2 bases, J shed 4 bases, and the junction held 3 bases outside the gene matches. DNA for the CDR3: TGTGCCATCAGTGAGGATAGCGGGAGATACAATGAGCAGTTCTTC. This gives the protein CAISEDSGRYNEQFF.

This clone was recorded a few times. This sample includes further DNA sequences coding for the same CDR3. The CDR3 spells CASSLVGGSTDTQYF. The CDR3 region has the DNA TGCGCCAGCAGCTTGGTAGGGGGCAGCACAGATACGCAGTATTTT. The chain is built from TRBV5-1 and TRBJ2-3; 7 nucleotides align to TRBD1. CDR1 is SGHRS, CDR2 YFSETQ, per germline. This CDR3 is built from 15 residues. V lost 0 bases and J lost 0; bases outside the gene matches: 1. The variable domain in full, completed from reference TRBV5-1 and TRBJ2-3, reads KAGVTQTPRYLIKTRGQQVTLSCSPISGHRSVSWYQQTPGQGLQFLFEYFSETQRNKGNFPGRFSGRQFSNSRSEMNVSTLELGDSALYLCASSLVGGSTDTQYFGPGTRLTVL.

This rearrangement joins TRBV11-3 to TRBJ2-1; 8 positions match TRBD1. Germline values: CDR1 SGHNT, CDR2 YENEEA. This CDR3 has 14 residues. The V gene end was trimmed by 4 bases and the J gene end by 10 bases; junction bases not matched to a gene: 9. The CDR3 sequence is CASSSTGERSEQFF. The CDR3 nucleotides are TGTGCCAGCAGCTCGACAGGGGAAAGATCCGAGCAGTTCTTC.

The V and J genes are TRBV8-2 and TRBJ1-5; the table's D gene call, TRBD1, was not cross checked with the DNA. TRBV8-2 constitutes a pseudogene. This CDR3 contains 21 residues. In DNA form, the CDR3 reads TGTGCCAGCAGTTTACCACCACCGGGACAGGGGGCGTCTGGGGGCAATCAGCCCCAGCATTTT. It is translated as CASSLPPPGQGASGGNQPQHF.

The rearrangement joins TRBV19 to TRBJ2-1, with D perhaps being TRBD1 or TRBD2 (5 bases each). V shed 3 bases and J shed 4 bases, with 16 bases lying between them. In germline, CDR1 is LNHDA, CDR2 SQIVND (reference sequence). This CDR3 spans 16 amino acids. CDR3 sequence: CASSIRGVSEYNEQFF. The CDR3 DNA follows: TGTGCCAGTAGTATCCGAGGGGTGTCAGAGTACAATGAGCAGTTCTTC.

In this sample, this clone turned up once. The chain couples TRBV29-1 to TRBJ1-1, with TRBD1 identical over 10 bases. V trimming: 7 bases; J trimming: 4 bases; junction bases outside the gene matches: 6. Germline V gene sequence: CDR1 SQVTM, CDR2 ANQGSEA. This CDR3 is 13 amino acids long. DNA for the CDR3: TGCAGCGCCGGGACAGGGGAGGGCACTGAAGCTTTCTTT. This encodes CSAGTGEGTEAFF.

There are many counts of this clone. This chain's CDR3 is CASGSGGPLSGANVLTF. The CDR3 region has the DNA TGTGCCAGCGGAAGTGGGGGACCCCTCTCTGGGGCCAACGTCCTGACTTTC. The chain uses TRBV11-3 and TRBJ2-6; the D call may be TRBD1 or TRBD2 (5 bases each). This CDR3 contains 17 residues. Germline V gene lookup returns CDR1 SGHNT and CDR2 YENEEA. V lost 8 bases, J lost 0 bases, and 17 bases lay in between. Combining the CDR3 with reference TRBV11-3 and TRBJ2-6 gives the whole variable domain EAGVVQSPRYKIIEKKQPVAFWCNPISGHNTLYWYLQNLGQGPELLIRYENEEAVDDSQLPKDRFSAERLKGVDSTLKIQPAELGDSAVYLCASGSGGPLSGANVLTFGAGSRLTVL.

The chain is built from TRBV6-8 and TRBJ1-2; TRBD1 agrees at 8 bases. Germline values: CDR1 MNHGY, CDR2 SAAAGT. Trimming cost V 7 bases and J 1 base; bases outside gene matches: 8. This CDR3 spans 15 amino acids. As DNA, the CDR3 is TGTGCCAGCAATACAGGGGGGATGAGTAACTATGGCTACACCTTC. This gives the protein CASNTGGMSNYGYTF.

The V gene is TRBV11-3, the J gene TRBJ2-1; the match to TRBD1 covers 9 bases. CDR3 size: 14 residues. Looked up from germline, CDR1 is SGHNT and CDR2 is YENEEA. V lost 4 bases, J lost 9 bases, and 7 bases stayed unmatched. For the CDR3, the DNA is TGTGCCAGCAGCTCCGGGACAGGGAGGGGTGAGCAGTTCTTC. Its protein is CASSSGTGRGEQFF.